The present T cell receptor beta chain was sequenced within a study of human versus mouse CDR3 diversity and MHC coevolution. This table comes from immunoSEQ multiplex PCR, and its TCRdb copy is limited to in-frame clones, with some not included. Counted here are 60,000 to 95,000 clones, 92% occurring once; the ten biggest clones make up less than 0.19%. Trimming pared 3 bases from V and 1 base from J, leaving 9 bases between. Germline V lookup: CDR1 MNHEY, CDR2 SMNVEV (reference sequence). The CDR3 is made up of 15 amino acids. In its sample, this clone was seen once. The genes are TRBV27 and TRBJ2-2; possible D gene TRBD1, 6 bases. The sequence derives from a person aged 25 to 69 in good health. Sequenced sample: naive CD4+ T cells from blood. Subset given: CD45RO-negative CD62L-positive naive CD4 T cells. The CDR3 spells CASSLRGRNTGELFF. CDR3 in DNA: TGTGCCAGCAGTTTGAGGGGGAGGAACACCGGGGAGCTGTTTTTT.